This TCR beta chain was sequenced for a study of blood T cells in healthy people across ages (dated by TCRdb to the mid-2010s). Notes on the research overall: In model experiments, template switching captured roughly one uniquely barcoded TCR beta cDNA molecule for every two T cells. To track age-related changes in TCR beta repertoire diversity, the study relied on deep sequencing normalized with unique cDNA molecular identifiers. The donors were split into four age groups: young (average roughly 15 years), middle-aged (over 35), aged (more than 60) and long-lived (approximately 80). To avoid experimental bias, donors of different ages were distributed randomly across sequencing lanes. The study analyzed two additional independent replicas of 1 million unique cDNA reads from the same blood draw for two donors, one aged 18 to 29 and one aged 80 or older.

V and J lose 4 bases and 4 bases, and a span of 11 bases separates them. CDR1 and CDR2 (SGDLS, YYNGEE) derive from the germline V gene. CDR3 length: 13 amino acids, cysteine to phenylalanine. Only the CDR3 region is kept as DNA, spanning 39 bases read in frame from base 1. The paper as a whole reports these results and caveats: Conclusive comparison of naive and antigen-experienced compartments was prevented by the profiling of bulk unsorted PBMCs. Compared with the aged group, more naive CD4+ T cells, fewer expanded clones and increased TCR diversity were shown by the long-lived group, suggesting age selection. Observed TCR beta diversity correlated strongly with the percentage of naive T cells measured by flow cytometry. Total diversity estimates from one million sequenced T cells were considered lower bounds and underestimates. The CMV infection status of donors was not known, potentially confounding age-related changes in expanded clonotypes. As age increased, observed TCR beta diversity per million T cells dropped in a roughly linear way, and a significant reduction was already evident by age 40.

Systemically healthy Caucasian individuals from Russia, some 38 in total and aged roughly 6 to 90 years, were included as donors. Each donor gave approximately 10 milliliters of peripheral blood, collected into EDTA-treated Vacutainer tubes. Ficoll-Paque density-gradient centrifugation was used to isolate PBMCs, with at least 7 million obtained per sample. Total RNA, at least 6 micrograms per sample, was extracted from PBMCs with Trizol reagent. Naive CD45RAhigh/CD27high T cell percentages were measured by flow cytometry on a PBMC aliquot from every donor. Preparation of the library involved 5' RACE. Sequencing took place on an Illumina HiSeq 2500. A second PCR of roughly 7 to 12 cycles was run with a J-beta primer mix and a sample-barcoded 5' primer. A template-switch 5' adaptor carrying 12 random nucleotides introduced a unique molecular identifier onto each TCR beta cDNA molecule. Each sample yielded at least 2.5 million CDR3-containing paired-end reads. First-strand cDNA was synthesized from all RNA with the Mint cDNA synthesis kit, primed by a TRBC-specific oligonucleotide. All cDNA was treated with uracil-DNA glycosylase and then went through a first 18-cycle PCR with the universal primers M1SS and BC2_uni_R. In the original analysis: Normalization of each sample was performed by random selection of 1 million high-quality reads, each carrying a distinct molecular identifier. Reads with shared molecular identifiers were discarded instead of being binned into consensus sequences. CDR3 identification, clonotype clustering and error correction used MiTCR with a Q25 quality threshold and the strictest error-elimination algorithm. A nonparametric unseen species model with Euler transformation was used to estimate a lower bound on total TCR beta diversity. Through fastp at Q25 and MiXCR, TCRdb rebuilt clones from the public reads, retaining in-frame beta chains. Rows are unified per CDR3 protein, each entry keeping the most common DNA and genes. The V and J calls here are based on TCRdb, not the publication. The sample table holds approximately 800,000 distinct CDR3 sequences, of which about three fifths were seen once. Clones ranked in the top ten supply roughly 20% of the sample.

Of note for this clonotype: What this receptor recognizes is not known. It has no much larger one-base neighbor in the sample; base qualities were not kept.

The receptor was derived from a man aged 25-40 years in good health. The chain is assembled from TRBV9 and TRBJ1-1; the D gene is unclear. The sequenced material came from blood. CDR3 protein: CASSPSSITEAFF. The nucleotides read TGTGCCAGCAGCCCCAGTAGTATCACTGAAGCTTTCTTT. Joined to the reference TRBV9 and TRBJ1-1 proteins, this CDR3 gives the full variable domain: DSGVTQTPKHLITATGQRVTLRCSPRSGDLSVYWYQQSLDQGLQFLIQYYNGEERAKGNILERFSAQQFPDLHSELNLSSLELGDSALYFCASSPSSITEAFFGQGTRLTVV.